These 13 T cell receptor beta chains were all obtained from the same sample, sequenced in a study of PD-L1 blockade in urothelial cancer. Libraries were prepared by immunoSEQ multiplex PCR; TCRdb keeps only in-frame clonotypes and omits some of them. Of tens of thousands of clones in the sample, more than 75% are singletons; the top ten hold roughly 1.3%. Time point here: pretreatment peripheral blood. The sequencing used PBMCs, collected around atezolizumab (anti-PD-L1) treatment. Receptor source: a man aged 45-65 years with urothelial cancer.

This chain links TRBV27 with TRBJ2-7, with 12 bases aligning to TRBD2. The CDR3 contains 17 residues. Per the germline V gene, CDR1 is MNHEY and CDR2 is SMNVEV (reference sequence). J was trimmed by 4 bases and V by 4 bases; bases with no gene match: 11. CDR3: CASSSSFPGLAGYEQYF. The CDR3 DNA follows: TGTGCCAGCAGTTCTAGTTTCCCGGGACTAGCGGGTTACGAGCAGTACTTC.

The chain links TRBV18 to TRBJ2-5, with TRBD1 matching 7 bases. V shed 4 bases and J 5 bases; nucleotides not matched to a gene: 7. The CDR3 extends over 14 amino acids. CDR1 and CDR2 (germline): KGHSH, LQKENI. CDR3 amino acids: CASSRTGVSETQYF. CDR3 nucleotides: TGTGCCAGCTCACGTACAGGGGTTAGCGAGACCCAGTACTTC.

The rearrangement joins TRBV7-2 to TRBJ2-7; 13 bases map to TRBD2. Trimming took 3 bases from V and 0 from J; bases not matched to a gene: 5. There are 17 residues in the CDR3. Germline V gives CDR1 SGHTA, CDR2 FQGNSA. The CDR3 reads CASSLGLAGRPSYEQYF. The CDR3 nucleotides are TGTGCCAGCAGCTTGGGACTAGCGGGGCGACCCTCCTACGAGCAGTACTTC. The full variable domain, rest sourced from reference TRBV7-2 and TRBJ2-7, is GAGVSQSPSNKVTEKGKDVELRCDPISGHTALYWYRQSLGQGLEFLIYFQGNSAPDKSGLPSDRFSAERTGGSVSTLTIQRTQQEDSAVYLCASSLGLAGRPSYEQYFGPGTRLTVT.

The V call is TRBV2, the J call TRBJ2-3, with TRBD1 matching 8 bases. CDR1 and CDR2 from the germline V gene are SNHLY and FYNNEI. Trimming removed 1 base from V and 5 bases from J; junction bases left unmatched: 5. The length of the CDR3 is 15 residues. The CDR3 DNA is TGTGCCAGCAGTGAAGTCGGACAGGGAAGAGATACGCAGTATTTT. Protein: CASSEVGQGRDTQYF. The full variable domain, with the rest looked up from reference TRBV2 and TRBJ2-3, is EPEVTQTPSHQVTQMGQEVILRCVPISNHLYFYWYRQILGQKVEFLVSFYNNEISEKSEIFDDQFSVERPDGSNFTLKIRSTKLEDSAMYFCASSEVGQGRDTQYFGPGTRLTVL.

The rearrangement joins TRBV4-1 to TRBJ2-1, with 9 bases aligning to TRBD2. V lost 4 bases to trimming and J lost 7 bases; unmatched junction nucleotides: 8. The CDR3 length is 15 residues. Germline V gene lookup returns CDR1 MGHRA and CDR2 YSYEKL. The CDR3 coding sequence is TGCGCCAGCAGCCTGTCGCGGGGGGGGCTGAATGAGCAGTTCTTC. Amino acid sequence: CASSLSRGGLNEQFF.

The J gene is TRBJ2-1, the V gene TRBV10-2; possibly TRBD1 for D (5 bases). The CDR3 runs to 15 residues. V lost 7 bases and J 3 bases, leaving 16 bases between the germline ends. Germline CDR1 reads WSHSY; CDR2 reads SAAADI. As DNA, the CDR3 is TGCGCCAGCATGGATGGCAGGGTGGGCTACAATGAGCAGTTCTTC. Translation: CASMDGRVGYNEQFF.

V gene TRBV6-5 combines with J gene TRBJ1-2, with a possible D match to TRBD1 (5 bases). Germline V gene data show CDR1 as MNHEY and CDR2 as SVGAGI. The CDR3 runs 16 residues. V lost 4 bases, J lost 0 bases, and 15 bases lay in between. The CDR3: CASSSRRQSSNYGYTF. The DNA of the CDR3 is TGTGCCAGCAGTTCCCGGCGACAGTCATCTAACTATGGCTACACCTTC.

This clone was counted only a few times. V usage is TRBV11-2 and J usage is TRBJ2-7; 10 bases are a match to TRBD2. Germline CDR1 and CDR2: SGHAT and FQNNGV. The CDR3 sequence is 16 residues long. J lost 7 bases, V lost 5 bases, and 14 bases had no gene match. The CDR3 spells CASSPRGLAGVGEQYF. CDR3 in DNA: TGTGCCAGCAGCCCCAGGGGGCTAGCGGGAGTGGGTGAGCAGTACTTC.

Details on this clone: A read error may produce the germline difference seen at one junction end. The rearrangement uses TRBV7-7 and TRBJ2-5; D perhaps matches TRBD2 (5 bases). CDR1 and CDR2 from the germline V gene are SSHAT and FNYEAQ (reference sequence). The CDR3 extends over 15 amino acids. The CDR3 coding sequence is TGTGCTAGCAGCTTAGACCCCGTGAGGGTGGGGACCCAGTACTTC. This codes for CASSLDPVRVGTQYF. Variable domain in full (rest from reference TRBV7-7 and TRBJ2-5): GAGVSQSPRYKVTKRGQDVTLRCDPISSHATLYWYQQALGQGPEFLTYFNYEAQPDKSGLPSDRFSAERPEGSISTLTIQRTEQRDSAMYRCASSLDPVRVGTQYFGPGTRLLVL.

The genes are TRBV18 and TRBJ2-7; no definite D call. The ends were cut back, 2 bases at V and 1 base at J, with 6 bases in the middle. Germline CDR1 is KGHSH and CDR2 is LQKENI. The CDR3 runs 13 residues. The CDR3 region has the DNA TGTGCCAGCTCACCAGGCCCATCCTACGAGCAGTACTTC. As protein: CASSPGPSYEQYF.

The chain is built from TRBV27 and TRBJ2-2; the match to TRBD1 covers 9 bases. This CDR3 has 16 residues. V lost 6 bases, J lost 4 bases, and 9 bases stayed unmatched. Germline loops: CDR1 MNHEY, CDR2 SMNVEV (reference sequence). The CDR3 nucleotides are TGTGCCAGCAGGCCAGCCGGGACAGGGATCACCGGGGAGCTGTTTTTT. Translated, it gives CASRPAGTGITGELFF.

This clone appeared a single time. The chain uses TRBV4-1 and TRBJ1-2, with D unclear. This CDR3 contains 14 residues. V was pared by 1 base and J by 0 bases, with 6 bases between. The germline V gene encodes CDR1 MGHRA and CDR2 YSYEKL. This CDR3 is CASSQVAANYGYTF. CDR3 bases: TGCGCCAGCAGCCAAGTGGCGGCTAACTATGGCTACACCTTC.

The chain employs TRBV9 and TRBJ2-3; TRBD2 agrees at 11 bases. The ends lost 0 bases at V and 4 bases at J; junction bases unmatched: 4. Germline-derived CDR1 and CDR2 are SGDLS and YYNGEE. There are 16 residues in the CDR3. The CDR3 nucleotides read TGTGCCAGCAGCGTAGTTGGTAGCGGGGGGGCAGATACGCAGTATTTT. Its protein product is CASSVVGSGGADTQYF.